The T cell receptor beta chain under discussion was sequenced for a study of Graves' ophthalmopathy and Graves' hyperthyroidism. General study findings and limits: Most expanded clonotypes in thyroid above 0.001 frequency also showed up in blood.

Hyperthyroidism cases were recent diagnoses of under 2 months' duration in people aged 18 to 65. Exclusion criteria comprised other autoimmune diseases, uncontrolled infections, pregnancy or lactation in patients. V lost 10 bases to trimming and J lost 5 bases, with 13 bases between them. The CDR3 contains 12 residues. Germline V gene lookup returns CDR1 KGHDR and CDR2 SFDVKD. TCR beta CDR3 amplification used RNA transcripts. RT-PCR was first run with HTBI primers, then multiplex PCR in a second round. TCRdb passed the multiplex PCR reads through MiXCR, listing each CDR3 protein once. The repertoire holds over a million distinct CDR3 sequences, with roughly two fifths as singletons. About this clonotype: Antigen: not known.

The rearrangement joins TRBV24-1 to TRBJ2-5; tentatively, D is TRBD1 or TRBD2 (5 bases each). This receptor was identified in an adult man with Graves' hyperthyroidism. The specimen sequenced was peripheral blood or thyroid tissue (not recorded which). The chain's CDR3 is CATGLGRETQYF. The CDR3 nucleotides are TGTGCCACAGGACTGGGGCGGGAGACCCAGTACTTC.